This T cell receptor (beta chain) comes out of a study of tumor-infiltrating lymphocytes in primary liver carcinoma. Turning to the study itself: Both sexes were represented among patients, who were 30 to 69 years old. There were tumors of stage T1-T3 N0M0, each 4.2 to 10 cm across. Productive TCRbeta reads per sample were roughly 3.5 to 7.13 million, not differing by tissue.

Extraction also yielded germline DNA, while blood RNA was obtained from unsorted whole blood. Presurgery, 4 to 5 milliliters of peripheral blood were collected. CDR3 size: 13 residues. The germline CDR1 and CDR2 sequences are MNHNY and SVGAGI (reference sequence). About this clonotype: A junction boundary mismatches the germline segment, possibly from a read error.

From around 500 ng of total RNA, TCR beta-specific cDNA was reverse-transcribed using a constant-region primer. It was through three nested multiplex PCR rounds of slightly modified ARM-PCR that TCR beta libraries arose. The first two PCR rounds used TRBV1-TRBV30 primers with a Cbeta primer, around 10 cycles each. TCRdb analysed the multiplex PCR reads with MiXCR anew, one entry per CDR3 protein. The data contain about 320,000 distinct CDR3 sequences, roughly two thirds of them singletons. The source material was peripheral blood. The rearrangement uses TRBV6-6 and TRBJ1-1; 7 nucleotides align to TRBD1. The receptor's source is a middle-aged man with primary liver carcinoma and hepatitis B virus infection. The CDR3 is CASRAGGTTEAFF. The CDR3 DNA reads TGTGCCAGCAGAGCAGGGGGGACTACTGAAGCTTTTTTT.